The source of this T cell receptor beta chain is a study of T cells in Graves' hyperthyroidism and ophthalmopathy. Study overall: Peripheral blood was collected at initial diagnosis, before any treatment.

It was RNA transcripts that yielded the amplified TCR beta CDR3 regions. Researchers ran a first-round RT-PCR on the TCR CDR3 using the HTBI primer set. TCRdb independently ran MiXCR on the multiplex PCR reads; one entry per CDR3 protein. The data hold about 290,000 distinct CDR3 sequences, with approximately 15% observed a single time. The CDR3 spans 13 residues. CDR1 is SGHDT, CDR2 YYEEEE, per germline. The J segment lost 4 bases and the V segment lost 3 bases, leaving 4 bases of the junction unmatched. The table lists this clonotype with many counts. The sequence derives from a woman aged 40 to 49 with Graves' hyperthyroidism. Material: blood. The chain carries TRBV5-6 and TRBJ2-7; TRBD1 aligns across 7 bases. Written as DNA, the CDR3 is TGTGCCAGCAGCTCCGGGACAGCATACGAGCAGTACTTC. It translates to CASSSGTAYEQYF. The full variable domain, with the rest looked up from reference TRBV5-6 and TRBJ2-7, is DAGVTQSPTHLIKTRGQQVTLRCSPKSGHDTVSWYQQALGQGPQFIFQYYEEEERQRGNFPDRFSGHQFPNYSSELNVNALLLGDSALYLCASSSGTAYEQYFGPGTRLTVT.